Listed here are 32 T cell receptor beta chains from one sample, sequenced in a study of T cell responses to AZD1222 COVID-19 vaccine. The method was immunoSEQ multiplex PCR; TCRdb's version includes in-frame clones alone and lacks a portion of them. The repertoire holds 150,000 to 200,000 clones, almost 95% seen once, with roughly 10% in the top ten. This specimen consisted of peripheral blood, obtained on day 0 of AZD1222 vaccination. The receptors here all came from an adult in good health.

The chain joins TRBV11-2 to TRBJ1-2; a weak D match, TRBD1 (6 bases). CDR3 length: 13 residues. Trimming pared 8 bases from V and 6 bases from J, leaving 16 bases between. Germline-derived CDR1 and CDR2 are SGHAT and FQNNGV. In DNA form, the CDR3 reads TGTGCCAGCGCCCCCGGGACACGACATGGCTACACCTTC. It is translated as CASAPGTRHGYTF.

This chain connects TRBV5-4 to TRBJ2-1; TRBD2 agrees at 10 bases. This CDR3 contains 18 residues. The trim removed 0 bases at V and 6 bases at J, leaving 12 bases unmatched. Germline V gives CDR1 SGHNT, CDR2 YYREEE (reference sequence). CDR3 loop: CASSLAGLAGGLGNEQFF. The CDR3 region has the DNA TGTGCCAGCAGCTTGGCGGGTTTAGCGGGGGGCCTGGGCAATGAGCAGTTCTTC. Looking up the rest from reference TRBV5-4 and TRBJ2-1 gives the full variable domain: ETGVTQSPTHLIKTRGQQVTLRCSSQSGHNTVSWYQQALGQGPQFIFQYYREEENGRGNFPPRFSGLQFPNYSSELNVNALELDDSALYLCASSLAGLAGGLGNEQFFGPGTRLTVL.

The chain couples TRBV4-2 to TRBJ1-4, with 9 bases aligning to TRBD1. This CDR3 contains 16 residues. J gave up 8 bases and V 1 base, and 8 bases lay outside the gene matches. Germline CDR1 reads LGHNA; CDR2 reads YNFKEQ. CDR3 in DNA: TGTGCCAGCAGCCAAGGAGCCGGGACAGGGAACGAAAAACTGTTTTTT. Its protein is CASSQGAGTGNEKLFF.

V and J are TRBV3-1 (or the pseudogene TRBV3-2) and TRBJ2-7, with D hard to call. The CDR3 is made up of 13 amino acids. Germline V gene data show CDR1 as LGHDT and CDR2 as YNNKEL (reference sequence). The V end was cut by 0 bases, the J end by 6 bases, with 9 bases between. The CDR3 loop reads CASSQDDFSEQYF. The CDR3 region has the DNA TGTGCCAGCAGCCAAGATGACTTTTCCGAGCAGTACTTC.

The chain joins TRBV4-3 to TRBJ1-1, with 7 bases that match TRBD1. Per the germline V gene, CDR1 is LGHNA and CDR2 is YSLEER. This CDR3 region has 17 residues. With V trimmed by 2 bases and J by 3 bases, 12 bases remained unmatched. The CDR3 DNA reads TGCGCCAGCAGCCAACCGACAGGGAATCTCTGGGACACTGAAGCTTTCTTT. This codes for CASSQPTGNLWDTEAFF.

The rearrangement uses TRBV11-2 and TRBJ2-7; D remains ambiguous. The germline V gene has CDR1 SGHAT and CDR2 FQNNGV. This CDR3 has 12 residues. The V end was cut by 4 bases, the J end by 3 bases, with 7 bases between. CDR3 in DNA: TGTGCCAGCAGCTCGACTCACTACGAGCAGTACTTC. Amino acid sequence: CASSSTHYEQYF.

This chain uses TRBV4-1 with TRBJ1-2, with a possible D match to TRBD1 (5 bases). CDR3 size: 15 residues. CDR1 and CDR2 from the germline V gene are MGHRA and YSYEKL. The germline V and J ends were trimmed by 1 base and 3 bases, with 12 bases remaining between them. In DNA, the CDR3 is TGCGCCAGCAGCCAAGCCGGGGGGTCGGACTATGGCTACACCTTC. Its translation: CASSQAGGSDYGYTF.

The rearrangement links TRBV5-8 to TRBJ2-2; TRBD2 aligns across 7 bases. J was trimmed by 0 bases and V by 4 bases; bases with no gene match: 0. In germline, CDR1 is SGHTS, CDR2 YDEGEE. This CDR3 has 14 amino acids. The chain's CDR3 is CASSREANTGELFF. Written as DNA, the CDR3 is TGTGCCAGCAGCCGGGAGGCGAACACCGGGGAGCTGTTTTTT.

This chain joins TRBV5-5 and TRBJ2-1; D is uncertain. The ends were cut back, 0 bases at V and 10 bases at J, with 5 bases in the middle. This CDR3 is built from 11 residues. CDR1 is SGHKS and CDR2 is YYEKEE in the germline V gene (reference sequence). The CDR3: CASSLDWEQFF. CDR3 nucleotides: TGTGCCAGCAGCTTGGATTGGGAGCAGTTCTTC. The variable domain in full, completed from reference TRBV5-5 and TRBJ2-1, reads DAGVTQSPTHLIKTRGQQVTLRCSPISGHKSVSWYQQVLGQGPQFIFQYYEKEERGRGNFPDRFSARQFPNYSSELNVNALLLGDSALYLCASSLDWEQFFGPGTRLTVL.

This clone appeared a few times. This chain connects TRBV10-3 to TRBJ2-7, with 9 bases fitting TRBD1. CDR3 length equals 14 residues. J lost 5 bases, V lost 2 bases, and 4 bases had no gene match. Germline V lookup: CDR1 ENHRY, CDR2 SYGVKD. CDR3 nucleotides: TGTGCCATCAGTGAGGGACAGGGGTCCCACGAGCAGTACTTC. This codes for CAISEGQGSHEQYF.

The rearrangement links TRBV4-1 to TRBJ1-1; a possible D gene is TRBD1 (6 bases). From germline, CDR1 is MGHRA and CDR2 YSYEKL. This CDR3 region has 15 residues. Deletions cut 3 bases from V and 1 base from J, with 12 bases between. CDR3 nucleotides: TGCGCCAGCAGCCAGAGGGACACTCCGAACACTGAAGCTTTCTTT. Encoded protein: CASSQRDTPNTEAFF.

The rearrangement links TRBV10-3 to TRBJ1-1, with 8 nucleotides matching TRBD1. The CDR3 totals 12 residues. V lost 5 bases, J lost 6 bases, and 2 bases stayed unmatched. The germline V gene has CDR1 ENHRY and CDR2 SYGVKD. CDR3 region: CAISTGGAEAFF. The CDR3 bases are TGTGCCATCAGTACAGGGGGGGCTGAAGCTTTCTTT.

The chain is built from TRBV27 and TRBJ1-1, with D possibly matching TRBD1 (5 bases). V shed 7 bases and J shed 12 bases, with 15 bases lying between them. Germline CDR1 and CDR2: MNHEY and SMNVEV (reference sequence). CDR3 length equals 11 residues. In DNA, the CDR3 is TGTGCCAGCATCGGACATTCAGAGTCTTTCTTT. Translating gives CASIGHSESFF.

The gene calls are TRBV5-6 and TRBJ1-2, with D hard to call. Trimming cost V 3 bases and J 2 bases, with 11 bases left between them. This CDR3 spans 14 amino acids. CDR1 SGHDT and CDR2 YYEEEE come from the germline V gene. CDR3: CASSWGALNYGYTF. In DNA form, the CDR3 reads TGTGCCAGCAGCTGGGGAGCATTAAACTATGGCTACACCTTC.

The rearrangement links TRBV11-2 to TRBJ1-3; D gene uncertain. The CDR3 spans 14 residues. The germline V and J ends were trimmed by 6 bases and 7 bases, with 16 bases remaining between them. Germline CDR1 and CDR2: SGHAT and FQNNGV. Here the CDR3 DNA reads TGTGCCAGCAGTTCACCCCCAGAAAGGAACACCATATATTTT. Encoded protein: CASSSPPERNTIYF.

The chain couples TRBV9 to TRBJ2-7; tentatively, D is TRBD1 (5 bases). V was cut by 0 bases and J by 5 bases, with 9 bases left in between. The CDR3 has 13 amino acids. Germline CDR1 reads SGDLS; CDR2 reads YYNGEE. CDR3: CASSVARANEQYV. The CDR3 DNA sequence: TGTGCCAGCAGCGTAGCCAGGGCCAACGAGCAGTACGTC.

The chain uses TRBV3-1 (or the pseudogene TRBV3-2) and TRBJ1-1, with a possible D match to TRBD1 (6 bases). The CDR3 totals 14 residues. Looked up from germline, CDR1 is LGHDT and CDR2 is YNNKEL (reference sequence). V shed 4 bases and J shed 4 bases, with 13 bases lying between them. The CDR3 sequence: CASSPDRRFTEAFF. DNA for the CDR3: TGTGCCAGCAGCCCGGACAGAAGGTTCACTGAAGCTTTCTTT.

J is TRBJ1-3 and V is TRBV5-1; 8 nucleotides line up with TRBD1. Germline CDR1 is SGHRS and CDR2 is YFSETQ. V was pared by 3 bases and J by 1 base, with 15 bases of the junction left unmatched. The CDR3 runs to 19 residues. CDR3 residues: CASSSSTGTGLGSGNTIYF. In DNA, the CDR3 is TGCGCCAGCAGCTCGTCGACAGGGACAGGCCTGGGGTCTGGAAACACCATATATTTT.

This rearrangement joins TRBV4-1 to TRBJ1-4; D not resolved. The germline V and J ends were trimmed by 6 bases and 6 bases, with 17 bases remaining between them. The CDR3 runs 15 residues. Germline V gene data show CDR1 as MGHRA and CDR2 as YSYEKL. In DNA form, the CDR3 reads TGCGCCAGCAGAGGGTGGAGGGTGGGAGATGAAAAACTGTTTTTT. The encoded protein is CASRGWRVGDEKLFF.

The gene calls are TRBV4-1 and TRBJ1-5; no reliable D call. There are 13 residues in the CDR3. V gave up 1 base and J gave up 11 bases, with 12 bases separating them. Per the germline V gene, CDR1 is MGHRA and CDR2 is YSYEKL. The CDR3 spells CASSQVLSDSQHF. The DNA for the CDR3 is TGCGCCAGCAGCCAAGTTCTCTCCGACTCCCAGCATTTT.

The rearrangement uses TRBV24-1 and TRBJ2-2; tentatively, D is TRBD1 (6 bases). The ends were cut back, 6 bases at V and 4 bases at J, with 11 bases in the middle. Per germline, CDR1 KGHDR and CDR2 SFDVKD. The CDR3 has 14 amino acids. CDR3 sequence reads: CATSNRVATGELFF. The DNA for the CDR3 is TGTGCCACCAGTAACAGGGTAGCCACCGGGGAGCTGTTTTTT.

The gene calls are TRBV7-2 and TRBJ1-5; 7 nucleotides line up with TRBD1. Germline CDR1 is SGHTA and CDR2 is FQGNSA. The CDR3 consists of 15 residues. The trim removed 5 bases at V and 0 bases at J, leaving 4 bases unmatched. This CDR3 is CASSQGGNSNQPQHF. As DNA, the CDR3 is TGTGCCAGCAGCCAGGGGGGAAATAGCAATCAGCCCCAGCATTTT.

The chain couples TRBV2 to TRBJ1-1; D is perhaps TRBD1 (5 bases). The CDR3 runs 13 residues. CDR1 and CDR2 from the germline V gene are SNHLY and FYNNEI. The CDR3 region has the DNA TGTACCTCGCAAGGGGTCGGTGACACTGAAGCTTTCTTT. Translated: CTSQGVGDTEAFF.

The rearrangement joins TRBV7-2 to TRBJ1-5, with D perhaps matching TRBD1 (6 bases). The CDR3 runs to 13 residues. Germline V gives CDR1 SGHTA, CDR2 FQGNSA. Trimming took off 3 bases at V and 12 bases at J, with 15 bases between the two ends. DNA for the CDR3: TGTGCCAGCAGCTTCGAACGGGGGCCGAGCCAGCATTTT. Amino acid sequence: CASSFERGPSQHF.

The rearrangement uses TRBV30 and TRBJ2-7, with D perhaps given as TRBD1 or TRBD2 (5 bases each). Germline-derived CDR1 and CDR2 are GTSNPN and SVGIG (reference sequence). CDR3 length: 12 residues. V was pared by 5 bases and J by 5 bases, with 13 bases between. Here the CDR3 DNA reads TGTGCCTGGGGGGGTGGGTTCGACGAGCAGTACTTC. Its translation: CAWGGGFDEQYF.

The chain carries TRBV5-1 and TRBJ2-4; TRBD1 might be the D (8 bases). This CDR3 comprises 21 residues. CDR1 and CDR2 from the germline V gene are SGHRS and YFSETQ. Trimming removed 0 bases from V and 2 bases from J, with 27 bases in between. The CDR3 protein is CASSLEGQGAWRGGTKNIQYF. The CDR3 nucleotides are TGCGCCAGCAGCTTGGAAGGGCAGGGGGCCTGGCGGGGAGGGACCAAAAACATTCAGTACTTC.

This chain links TRBV29-1 with TRBJ1-2; possible D gene TRBD1, 6 bases. There are 11 residues in the CDR3. V lost 3 bases, J lost 10 bases, and 12 bases lay in between. Germline lookup yields CDR1 SQVTM and CDR2 ANQGSEA. The CDR3 here is CSVEMTGLYTF. The CDR3 DNA reads as TGCAGCGTTGAGATGACAGGACTCTACACCTTC.

As DNA, the CDR3 is TGTGCCAGCAGTGGGGTCCAGGAGAATCAGCCCCAGCATTTT. Its protein product is CASSGVQENQPQHF. This rearrangement joins TRBV2 to TRBJ1-5; D unresolved. The ends were cut back, 4 bases at V and 4 bases at J, with 11 bases in the middle. Germline V lookup: CDR1 SNHLY, CDR2 FYNNEI. The CDR3 is 14 residues long. The full variable domain, its missing parts supplied by reference TRBV2 and TRBJ1-5, is EPEVTQTPSHQVTQMGQEVILRCVPISNHLYFYWYRQILGQKVEFLVSFYNNEISEKSEIFDDQFSVERPDGSNFTLKIRSTKLEDSAMYFCASSGVQENQPQHFGDGTRLSIL.

The chain combines TRBV3-1 (or the pseudogene TRBV3-2) with TRBJ1-1; D possibly corresponds to TRBD1 (5 bases). Germline lookup yields CDR1 LGHDT and CDR2 YNNKEL (reference sequence). Trimming took off 8 bases at V and 0 bases at J, with 10 bases between the two ends. The CDR3 contains 13 residues. CDR3 sequence: CASRGGMNTEAFF. CDR3 bases: TGTGCCAGCCGGGGCGGAATGAACACTGAAGCTTTCTTT.

The rearrangement uses TRBV4-1 and TRBJ2-5; D is possibly TRBD1 or TRBD2 (6 bases each). CDR1 is MGHRA and CDR2 is YSYEKL in the germline V gene. V lost 1 base and J 4 bases, leaving 13 bases between the germline ends. The CDR3 consists of 15 residues. The CDR3 sequence: CASSQGQEEGETQYF. CDR3 bases: TGCGCCAGCAGCCAAGGACAGGAGGAGGGAGAGACCCAGTACTTC.

This chain connects TRBV5-6 to TRBJ2-1, with 12 bases aligning to TRBD2. Looked up from germline, CDR1 is SGHDT and CDR2 is YYEEEE. CDR3 size: 13 residues. V was clipped by 4 bases and J by 12 bases; unmatched bases: 5. CDR3 nucleotide sequence: TGTGCCAGCAGCCCGGGACTAGCGGGTGCGCAGTTCTTC. It yields the protein CASSPGLAGAQFF.

The rearrangement joins TRBV3-1 (or the pseudogene TRBV3-2) to TRBJ1-2; D gene unclear. The CDR3 covers 15 residues. V was trimmed by 2 bases and J by 4 bases, leaving 14 bases between them. Germline loops: CDR1 LGHDT, CDR2 YNNKEL (reference sequence). This CDR3 reads CASSQQSGPFYGYTF. CDR3 nucleotides: TGTGCCAGCAGCCAACAGAGCGGGCCGTTCTATGGCTACACCTTC.